Listed below are T cell receptor beta chains from one sample, sequenced in a study of graft-versus-host responses after intestinal transplantation. No antigen has been assigned to these receptors. TCRdb keeps only in-frame clones here, not all; method: immunoSEQ multiplex PCR. The sample yields roughly 100,000 clones, more than 85% seen once. This specimen consisted of unstimulated CD4+ T cells sorted from spleen or lymph node cells, obtained before intestinal transplant. These receptors were obtained from a human donor who received an intestinal transplant. The CDR3 runs from the conserved cysteine through the conserved F or W. Fields, in order: clone size, D gene, V gene, J gene, CDR3 DNA, CDR3 protein. D genes are given only for firm matches. Not every row has a clone size; where given, it reads once, few, many or a size class.

.	.	TRBV2	TRBJ1-4	TGTGCCAGCAGCCGAGGGACAACTAATGAAAAACTGTTTTTT	CASSRGTTNEKLFF
.	TRBD1	TRBV27	TRBJ1-5	TGTGCCAGCAGTCTCGGTCCCGGGACAGGGGTCGGGGGCAATCAGCCCCAGCATTTT	CASSLGPGTGVGGNQPQHF
.	.	TRBV9	TRBJ1-2	TGTGCCAGCACCAACCGGGAAGCCCTCTATGGCTACACCTTC	CASTNREALYGYTF
once	.	TRBV10-2	TRBJ2-5	TGCGCCAGCAGTGAGCCAGGGATCGGGACCCAGTACTTC	CASSEPGIGTQYF
.	TRBD2	TRBV5-4	TRBJ2-1	TGTGCCAGCAGCTTGGGTCGACTAGCGGTCGGGAATGAGCAGTTCTTC	CASSLGRLAVGNEQFF
.	TRBD2	TRBV27	TRBJ2-3	TGTGCCAGCAGACTAGCGGGGTCCACAGATACGCAGTATTTT	CASRLAGSTDTQYF
.	TRBD1	TRBV5-1	TRBJ1-2	TGCGCCAGCAGCTTCGGACAGGGCGCTTATGGCTACACCTTC	CASSFGQGAYGYTF
.	.	TRBV11-1	TRBJ1-2	TGTGCCAGCAGCCCCGGGCAGGGGATAGGAAGGACCTTC	CASSPGQGIGRTF
.	TRBD1	TRBV10-2	TRBJ1-5	TGCGCCAGCAGTGACCCGGGACAGGGTAATCAGCCCCAGCATTTT	CASSDPGQGNQPQHF
.	TRBD2	TRBV5-5	TRBJ2-1	TGTGCCAGCAGCTTGCTGAGCGGGAGCTCCTACAATGAGCAGTTCTTC	CASSLLSGSSYNEQFF
.	.	TRBV6-1	TRBJ2-7	TGTGCCAGCAGGGCGGGACGGAGCTCCTACGAGCAGTACTTC	CASRAGRSSYEQYF
few	TRBD2	TRBV6-6	TRBJ2-1	TGTGCCAGCAGTTATGGGACTAGCGGTTACAATGAGCAGTTCTTC	CASSYGTSGYNEQFF
.	.	TRBV5-6	TRBJ1-1	TGTGCCAGCAGCTTGGTTGGGGCAGCTAACACTGAAGCTTTCTTT	CASSLVGAANTEAFF
.	TRBD1	TRBV11-3	TRBJ1-1	TGTGCCAGCAGCGCATCTCCGGGACAGGGGGCAGCTTTCTTT	CASSASPGQGAAFF
.	.	TRBV7-9	TRBJ1-5	TGTGCCAGCAGCCCGGGCTCCACGTGGGGGCTTCAGCCCCAGCATTTT	CASSPGSTWGLQPQHF
.	.	TRBV5-1	TRBJ1-2	TGCGCCAGCAGCTTGGCGGGGTATGGCTACACCTTC	CASSLAGYGYTF
once	.	TRBV4-2	TRBJ2-1	TGTGCCAGCAGCCACCCCTCTAGTCGGGATGAGCAGTTCTTC	CASSHPSSRDEQFF
.	TRBD1	TRBV18	TRBJ2-7	TGTGCCAGCTCACATAACGACAGGGAAGGATCCTACGAGCAGTACTTC	CASSHNDREGSYEQYF
few	TRBD1	TRBV5-4	TRBJ2-7	TGTGCCAGCAGCTTGCAGGGGGCCTCCTCCTACGAGCAGTACTTC	CASSLQGASSYEQYF
.	.	TRBV2	TRBJ2-3	TGTGCCAGCATCTTGGGCAGCCCTTCTGCCACAGATACGCAGTATTTT	CASILGSPSATDTQYF
.	TRBD2	TRBV18	TRBJ2-5	TGTGCCAGCTCACCAGGCCACGGCGGGGGCCAAGAGACCCAGTACTTC	CASSPGHGGGQETQYF
.	.	TRBV6-6	TRBJ1-4	TGTGCCAGCAGTAGGGCCAGGGGAACAACTAATGAAAAACTGTTTTTT	CASSRARGTTNEKLFF
.	.	TRBV6-5	TRBJ2-3	TGTGCCAGCAGTTACTGGAGGGGTAGCACAGATACGCAGTATTTT	CASSYWRGSTDTQYF
.	.	TRBV5-1	TRBJ2-7	TGCGCCAGCAGCACTGGTGGGACAACCTACGAGCAGTACTTC	CASSTGGTTYEQYF
.	.	TRBV18	TRBJ1-2	TGTGCCAGCTCACCAGCGGACAATTATGGCTACACCTTC	CASSPADNYGYTF
.	.	TRBV28	TRBJ2-7	TGTGCCACCATACCAAGCGGATTCTCCTACGAGCAGTACTTC	CATIPSGFSYEQYF
.	.	TRBV4-1	TRBJ2-5	TGCGCCAGCAGCCAAGGGTCTTTGGAGACCCAGTACTTC	CASSQGSLETQYF
once	TRBD2	TRBV7-6	TRBJ2-3	TGTGCCAGCAGCTCGGGACTAGCGGGAGGGCTGGGGGATACGCAGTATTTT	CASSSGLAGGLGDTQYF
.	.	TRBV6-5	TRBJ2-7	TGTGCCAGCAGTTACTCGTCCCCCCCCACAACCTACGAGCAGTACTTC	CASSYSSPPTTYEQYF
.	.	TRBV6-1	TRBJ2-3	TGTGCCAGCAGTCTCCGGGACTTAACAGATACGCAGTATTTT	CASSLRDLTDTQYF
.	.	TRBV30	TRBJ1-2	TGTGCCTGGAGTGGGTACAGCCTTGGCTACACCTTC	CAWSGYSLGYTF
few	.	TRBV7-2	TRBJ1-5	TGTGCCAGCAGAGCTCCAAATCAGCCCCAGCATTTT	CASRAPNQPQHF
.	TRBD1	TRBV19	TRBJ1-3	TGTGCCAGTAAACGAGGGGCGACAGGGATCTCTGGAAACACCATATATTTT	CASKRGATGISGNTIYF
once	.	TRBV10-3	TRBJ2-1	TGTGCCATCAGTGAGTCGGGGACGCACAATGAGCAGTTCTTC	CAISESGTHNEQFF
.	TRBD2	TRBV5-1	TRBJ2-7	TGCGCCAGCAGCCTACAGCGGGGGCCTGAGCAGTACTTC	CASSLQRGPEQYF
.	TRBD1	TRBV5-4	TRBJ2-7	TGTGCCAGCAGCTTGGAGGGACAGGGCTACGAGCAGTACTTC	CASSLEGQGYEQYF
.	.	TRBV6-6	TRBJ1-2	TGTGCCAGCAGGCCCTCCCCTACAGGATTGGGTGGCTACACCTTC	CASRPSPTGLGGYTF
.	.	TRBV18	TRBJ2-7	TGTGCCAGCTCACCACAAGCGGGCGAGCAGTACTTC	CASSPQAGEQYF
.	.	TRBV28	TRBJ1-5	TGTGCCAGCTCAAAGGGGGGGCCTATTCAGCCCCAGCATTTT	CASSKGGPIQPQHF
.	TRBD1	TRBV4-2	TRBJ2-1	TGTGCCAGCAGCCCGGGACAGCTCGACAATGAGCAGTTCTTC	CASSPGQLDNEQFF
.	.	TRBV7-9	TRBJ1-2	TGTGCCAGCAGCCATAGGACGGATAACTATGGCTACACCTTC	CASSHRTDNYGYTF
.	TRBD1	TRBV19	TRBJ1-3	TGTGCCAGTAGGCGACAGGGTAACGGAAACACCATATATTTT	CASRRQGNGNTIYF